These 15 T cell receptor beta chains originate from one sample sequenced in a study of T-cell reconstitution after alpha-beta-depleted transplantation in children. For TCRbeta, the library was prepared with unique molecular identifiers. TCRdb used MiXCR to reprocess the PCR reads, holding one entry per CDR3 protein. The sample carries approximately 240,000 distinct CDR3 sequences, approximately 11% recorded once. The sequences come from PBMCs, collected before TCRalphabeta/CD19-depleted stem cell transplant. The source is a child in the first two years of life with acute myeloid leukemia, due to receive a stem cell transplant.

This clonotype appeared many times. The rearrangement joins TRBV10-3 to TRBJ2-2, with no clear D. The CDR3 is 14 amino acids. Germline V lookup: CDR1 ENHRY, CDR2 SYGVKD. The germline V and J ends were trimmed by 0 bases and 2 bases, with 4 bases remaining between them. The CDR3 loop is CAISESLNTGELFF. The CDR3 region has the DNA TGTGCCATCAGTGAGTCTCTAAACACCGGGGAGCTGTTTTTT.

This clonotype has at least ten counts. J is TRBJ2-7 and V is TRBV5-1; perhaps TRBD1 as D (5 bases). Trimming pared 7 bases from V and 4 bases from J, leaving 6 bases between. The CDR3 contains 10 residues. Germline assignment: CDR1 SGHRS and CDR2 YFSETQ. CDR3 amino acids: CASHRYEQYF. The CDR3, as DNA: TGCGCCAGCCACAGGTACGAGCAGTACTTC.

This clonotype was seen repeatedly, ten times or more. The chain uses TRBV4-1 and TRBJ2-5, with D tentatively TRBD2 (7 bases). This CDR3 contains 16 residues. V lost 2 bases and J lost 4, with 17 bases in between. Germline V lookup: CDR1 MGHRA, CDR2 YSYEKL. The CDR3: CASSQIGGGGAETQYF. The CDR3 coding sequence is TGCGCCAGCAGCCAAATCGGCGGGGGCGGAGCAGAGACCCAGTACTTC.

This clonotype has a count of ten or more. The chain couples TRBV20-1 to TRBJ2-7, with D tentatively TRBD2 (6 bases). The CDR3 contains 12 residues. From germline, CDR1 is DFQATT and CDR2 SNEGSKA (reference sequence). The CDR3 here is CSGTPSSYEQYF. The CDR3 DNA reads TGCAGCGGGACTCCCAGCTCCTACGAGCAGTACTTC.

This clonotype was counted many times. The chain joins TRBV20-1 to TRBJ1-1; D gene ambiguous. The germline gives CDR1 DFQATT, CDR2 SNEGSKA (reference sequence). V was shortened by 4 bases and J by 5 bases, with 17 bases between the two germline ends. This CDR3 contains 14 residues. The CDR3 here is CSANPGGIGTEAFF. The CDR3 DNA reads as TGCAGTGCTAACCCTGGAGGGATAGGTACTGAAGCTTTCTTT.

This clonotype was observed many times. The J gene is TRBJ2-2, the V gene TRBV7-2; TRBD2 might be the D (6 bases). Trimming removed 4 bases at V and 4 bases at J, with 19 bases between. From germline, CDR1 is SGHTA and CDR2 FQGNSA. The CDR3 covers 17 residues. The CDR3 is CASSSTPGLPSTGELFF. The CDR3 nucleotides read TGTGCCAGCAGCTCAACACCGGGACTCCCCAGCACCGGGGAGCTGTTTTTT.

This clonotype came up many times. The chain uses TRBV7-8 and TRBJ2-1, with TRBD2 matching over 7 bases. Per germline, CDR1 SGHVS and CDR2 FQNEAQ. There are 15 residues in the CDR3. V trimming: 5 bases; J trimming: 5 bases; junction bases outside the gene matches: 9. The DNA for the CDR3 is TGTGCCAGCAGCCCCGTTTCGGGAGGACACAATGAGCAGTTCTTC. Its translation: CASSPVSGGHNEQFF.

The sample holds many counts of this clonotype. The V call is TRBV20-1, the J call TRBJ2-1, with 8 bases fitting TRBD2. CDR1 is DFQATT and CDR2 is SNEGSKA in the germline V gene (reference sequence). This CDR3 has 13 amino acids. The V gene end was trimmed by 5 bases and the J gene end by 8 bases; junction bases not matched to a gene: 8. CDR3 in amino acids: CSAPSGSLDEQFF. DNA for the CDR3: TGCAGTGCTCCCAGCGGGAGTCTTGATGAGCAGTTCTTC.

This clonotype was found many times. The CDR3 DNA reads as TGTGCCAGCAGCTTCGAGTTGCTCCAAGAGACCCAGTACTTC. Protein product: CASSFELLQETQYF. This sequence joins TRBV2 and TRBJ2-5, with no clear D. The CDR3 is 14 residues long. V shed 6 bases and J shed 1 base, with 12 bases lying between them. CDR1 is SNHLY, CDR2 FYNNEI, per germline.

This clonotype turned up a few times. V usage is TRBV11-3 and J usage is TRBJ1-5; TRBD1 might be the D (5 bases). Germline V CDR1 and CDR2: SGHNT, YENEEA. The CDR3 length is 15 residues. With 2 bases removed from V and 5 bases from J, the gap between germline ends came to 13 bases. CDR3 in amino acids: CASSLPGQSHQPQHF. The CDR3 DNA reads TGTGCCAGCAGCTTACCAGGGCAGAGCCATCAGCCCCAGCATTTT.

This clonotype occurred a few times. V and J are TRBV7-2 and TRBJ2-5, with 13 bases aligning to TRBD2. V gave up 4 bases and J gave up 7 bases; unmatched junction bases: 6. This CDR3 is built from 15 residues. Germline-derived CDR1 and CDR2 are SGHTA and FQGNSA. CDR3 sequence (DNA): TGTGCCAGCAGCTCTGGACTAGCGGGGGCCCGGACCCAGTACTTC. Its protein is CASSSGLAGARTQYF. Based on the CDR3 plus reference TRBV7-2 and TRBJ2-5, the full variable domain is GAGVSQSPSNKVTEKGKDVELRCDPISGHTALYWYRQSLGQGLEFLIYFQGNSAPDKSGLPSDRFSAERTGGSVSTLTIQRTQQEDSAVYLCASSSGLAGARTQYFGPGTRLLVL.

This clonotype has at least ten counts. The chain is built from TRBV29-1 and TRBJ2-6, with D perhaps TRBD2 (6 bases). With 6 bases removed from V and 4 bases from J, the gap between germline ends came to 13 bases. Germline V gene data show CDR1 as SQVTM and CDR2 as ANQGSEA. The CDR3 is 14 residues long. The CDR3 DNA sequence: TGCAGCGTGGGAGGTGCTTCCGGGGCCAACGTCCTGACTTTC. This sequence encodes CSVGGASGANVLTF.

This clonotype was counted only a few times. The gene calls are TRBV24-1 and TRBJ2-5, with unresolved D. The V end lost 4 bases, the J end lost 4 bases, and 12 bases lay between the germline ends. The length of the CDR3 is 14 residues. Germline V CDR1 and CDR2: KGHDR, SFDVKD. CDR3 loop: CATSDSSRGETQYF. CDR3 DNA: TGTGCCACCAGTGACTCCTCCCGTGGAGAGACCCAGTACTTC.

The table lists this clonotype with many counts. The CDR3 sequence is CASSPGTSVKPNEQFF. In DNA form, the CDR3 reads TGTGCCAGCAGCCCCGGGACTAGCGTAAAACCCAATGAGCAGTTCTTC. The chain links TRBV13 to TRBJ2-1; 10 nucleotides match TRBD2. The CDR3 has 16 residues. Germline lookup yields CDR1 PRHDT and CDR2 FYEKMQ (reference sequence). V lost 5 bases and J lost 6; bases outside the gene matches: 10.

The rearrangement links TRBV6-5 to TRBJ2-7; D remains ambiguous. Trimming removed 2 bases from V and 4 bases from J, with 15 bases in between. Per the germline V gene, CDR1 is MNHEY and CDR2 is SVGAGI. There are 15 residues in the CDR3. For the CDR3, the DNA is TGTGCCAGCAGTTACGATTCGGACGGAACGTACGAGCAGTACTTC. It encodes CASSYDSDGTYEQYF.